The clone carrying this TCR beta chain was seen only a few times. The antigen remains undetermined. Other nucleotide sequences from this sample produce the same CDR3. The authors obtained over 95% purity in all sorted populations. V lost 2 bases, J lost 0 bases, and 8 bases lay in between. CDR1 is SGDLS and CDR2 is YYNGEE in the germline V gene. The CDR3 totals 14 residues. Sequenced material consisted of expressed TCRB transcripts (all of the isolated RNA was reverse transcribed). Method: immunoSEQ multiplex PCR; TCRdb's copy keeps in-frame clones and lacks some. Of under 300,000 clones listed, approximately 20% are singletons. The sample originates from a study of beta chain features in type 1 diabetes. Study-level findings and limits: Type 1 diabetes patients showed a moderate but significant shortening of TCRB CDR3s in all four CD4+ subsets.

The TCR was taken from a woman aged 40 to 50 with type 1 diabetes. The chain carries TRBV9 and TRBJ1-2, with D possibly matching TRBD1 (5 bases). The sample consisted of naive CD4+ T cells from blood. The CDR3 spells CASSVGGSNYGYTF. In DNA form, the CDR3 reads TGTGCCAGCAGCGTGGGGGGGTCTAACTATGGCTACACCTTC.